This T cell receptor beta chain was sequenced in a study of PD-1 blockade in classical Hodgkin lymphoma. The overall study: Patients were dosed intravenously with nivolumab at 3 mg/kg every 2 weeks.

Relapses following autologous stem cell transplantation were seen in all patients, with brentuximab vedotin exposure varying. Best response was recorded as complete response, partial response or progressive disease. TCRdb's copy holds only in-frame clones and misses some; the assay was immunoSEQ multiplex PCR. Of over 10,000 clones in the sample, 85% to 90% are singletons; the top ten hold approximately 35%. Details on this clone: As yet, its antigen is unknown.

General observations from the study: A significant rise in TCR diversity by C4D1 was seen for CD4+ but not CD8+ cells. Relapsed/refractory patients reportedly had the lowest baseline TCR diversity, below newly diagnosed patients, who were below healthy donors.

Trimming removed 5 bases from V and 1 base from J; junction bases left unmatched: 3. Per germline, CDR1 MDHEN and CDR2 SYDVKM. The CDR3 covers 15 residues. The chain is built from TRBV28 and TRBJ2-5; 11 bases map to TRBD2. This clonotype originated in a human donor with classical Hodgkin lymphoma. The specimen was peripheral blood mononuclear cells (PBMCs), collected at baseline. The CDR3 here is CASSGLAGFQETQYF. For the CDR3, the DNA is TGTGCCAGCAGTGGACTAGCGGGCTTCCAAGAGACCCAGTACTTC.